One sample yielded the 29 T cell receptor beta chains listed below, sequenced in a study of CXCR3-negative and CXCR3-positive naive CD8 T cells. Findings of the study overall: A higher hydrophobicity marked the TRB CDR3s of CXCR3-positive naive cells versus CXCR3-negative naive cells.

Via 5' RACE with UMI labels, TRB cDNA libraries were prepared. Using the 5' RACE reads, TCRdb records one entry per CDR3 protein without DNA. This sample's clone table lists 55,000 to 75,000 distinct CDR3 sequences. Their recognized antigens are unknown. The sequenced sample was naive CXCR3+ CD8+ T cells from blood. Subset described: CD45RO-CCR7+CD27+CD95- naive CD8+ T cells expressing CXCR3 (TNR3+). The receptor source for this set is a human donor in good health. Some clones in this sample may be carry-over from other donors' samples.

This chain links TRBV23-1 with TRBJ2-3; TCRdb reports TRBD2, a call that lacks DNA to check it against. TRBV23-1 is sorted into the ORF group, with uncertain function. This CDR3 is built from 16 residues. CDR3 sequence reads: CASSQRVSGITDTQYF.

The CDR3 sequence is CASSQVIAGTADTQYF. The chain joins TRBV4-3 to TRBJ2-3; TCRdb calls TRBD1, which cannot be checked without DNA. This CDR3 has 16 residues. CDR1 is LGHNA, CDR2 YSLEER, per germline.

The CDR3 here is CASSSEDRAKTYEQYF. The chain joins TRBV7-9 to TRBJ2-7; the TCRdb D gene call, TRBD1, has no DNA to confirm it. This CDR3 is built from 16 residues. CDR1 and CDR2 (germline): SEHNR, FQNEAQ (reference sequence).

The V gene is TRBV7-3, the J gene TRBJ2-1; lacking DNA, the TRBD1 call made by TCRdb goes unchecked. There are 13 residues in the CDR3. CDR1 SGHTA and CDR2 FQGTGA come from the germline V gene. Here the CDR3 reads CASSSVPWGEQFF. Full variable domain (missing parts from reference TRBV7-3 and TRBJ2-1): GAGVSQTPSNKVTEKGKYVELRCDPISGHTALYWYRQSLGQGPEFLIYFQGTGAADDSGLPNDRFFAVRPEGSVSTLKIQRTERGDSAVYLCASSSVPWGEQFFGPGTRLTVL.

The chain uses TRBV5-5 and TRBJ2-7. The CDR3 is made up of 13 amino acids. Germline V CDR1 and CDR2: SGHKS, YYEKEE (reference sequence). The CDR3: CASKAGSSYEQYF.

The chain carries TRBV20-1 and TRBJ2-7. The CDR3 extends over 13 amino acids. Germline V gives CDR1 DFQATT, CDR2 SNEGSKA (reference sequence). The CDR3 region is CSARGSVDYEQYF.

The chain's CDR3 is CASRITSDEQFF. The chain combines TRBV5-1 with TRBJ2-1. The CDR3 length is 12 residues. The V gene's germline CDR1 is SGHRS and CDR2 YFSETQ.

The chain has TRBV7-8 and TRBJ2-5; as DNA is missing, the TRBD1 call by TCRdb cannot be tested. Germline V gene lookup returns CDR1 SGHVS and CDR2 FQNEAQ. This CDR3 contains 16 residues. The CDR3 here is CASSLMGGGALWTQYF.

The rearrangement uses TRBV29-1 and TRBJ1-5; checking the TCRdb D call of TRBD1 is not possible without DNA. This CDR3 contains 14 residues. Germline CDR1 SQVTM, CDR2 ANQGSEA. CDR3 amino acids: CSGPGGAGNQPQHF.

The CDR3 protein is CSVEDEGLDEQYF. The chain links TRBV29-1 to TRBJ2-7; TCRdb lists TRBD2, though no DNA is available to test this call. This CDR3 comprises 13 residues. Germline CDR1 is SQVTM and CDR2 is ANQGSEA.

The chain combines TRBV5-5 with TRBJ2-7. Germline V gene lookup returns CDR1 SGHKS and CDR2 YYEKEE (reference sequence). The CDR3 spans 15 residues. The chain's CDR3 is CASSLLQAFSYEQYF.

This chain joins TRBV6-2 or TRBV6-3 and TRBJ2-7; TCRdb's D call of TRBD1 is untestable without DNA. CDR3 size: 15 residues. Germline CDR1 reads MNHEY; CDR2 reads SVGEGT. The CDR3 loop reads CASSYLRDGTYEQYF.

This chain connects TRBV3-1 to TRBJ2-3; as DNA is missing, the TRBD2 call by TCRdb cannot be tested. Germline values: CDR1 LGHDT, CDR2 YNNKEL (reference sequence). The CDR3 has 16 amino acids. CDR3 amino acids: CASSQDAASGGDTQYF.

The CDR3 reads CASSGRGSSYNEQLF. This chain uses TRBV6-4 with TRBJ2-1. The CDR3 runs 15 residues. The germline gives CDR1 MRHNA, CDR2 SNTAGT.

This chain connects TRBV14 to TRBJ2-7; TCRdb's D call of TRBD1 is untestable without DNA. This CDR3 has 14 amino acids. Per the germline V gene, CDR1 is SGHDN and CDR2 is FVKESK. This CDR3 reads CASSQDEGAFEQYF.

V and J are TRBV28 and TRBJ1-1; checking the TCRdb D call of TRBD1 is not possible without DNA. The length of the CDR3 is 12 residues. Germline V gene lookup returns CDR1 MDHEN and CDR2 SYDVKM. This CDR3 reads CASSSQRRGAFF.

J is TRBJ2-7 and V is TRBV5-1; checking the TCRdb D call of TRBD2 is not possible without DNA. This CDR3 has 13 residues. CDR1 SGHRS and CDR2 YFSETQ come from the germline V gene. CDR3 loop: CASRTSGSYEQYF.

The chain recombines TRBV2 with TRBJ2-3; TCRdb returns TRBD1, unconfirmable since there is no DNA. The germline CDR1 and CDR2 sequences are SNHLY and FYNNEI. This CDR3 region has 14 residues. The CDR3 loop is CASSRDRGSDTQYF.

The chain has TRBV6-2 or TRBV6-3 and TRBJ2-5. The CDR3 sequence is 15 residues long. Germline V gene data show CDR1 as MNHEY and CDR2 as SVGEGT. The CDR3 sequence: CASSPDAPFGETQYF.

CDR3 sequence reads: CASSYSNGREQYF. The gene calls are TRBV6-5 and TRBJ2-7. The V gene's germline CDR1 is MNHEY and CDR2 SVGAGI. CDR3 length equals 13 residues.

The chain carries TRBV20-1 and TRBJ2-7; with no DNA, the TCRdb D assignment of TRBD1 cannot be verified. CDR1 DFQATT and CDR2 SNEGSKA come from the germline V gene (reference sequence). This CDR3 has 13 residues. The CDR3 is CSAPGQRYYEQNF.

The V gene is TRBV10-3, the J gene TRBJ1-2. Germline V gene lookup returns CDR1 ENHRY and CDR2 SYGVKD. The CDR3 contains 14 residues. CDR3 protein: CANSNGQLNYGYTF.

The chain carries TRBV29-1 and TRBJ2-7; the TCRdb D gene call, TRBD1, has no DNA to confirm it. The CDR3 has 14 amino acids. Germline V gene data show CDR1 as SQVTM and CDR2 as ANQGSEA. The CDR3 reads CSVAGTAPIYEQYF.

The chain couples TRBV7-9 to TRBJ2-3. Per germline, CDR1 SEHNR and CDR2 FQNEAQ (reference sequence). The CDR3 has 17 residues. CDR3: CASSSKLTSWSTDTQYF.

The rearrangement links TRBV29-1 to TRBJ2-2; the TRBD1 assignment by TCRdb is unverifiable without DNA. Looked up from germline, CDR1 is SQVTM and CDR2 is ANQGSEA. This CDR3 has 12 residues. Here the CDR3 reads CSVDWGTGELFF.

The chain couples TRBV3-1 to TRBJ2-7; TCRdb designates TRBD1, a call that cannot be tested without DNA. In germline, CDR1 is LGHDT, CDR2 YNNKEL (reference sequence). The CDR3 sequence is 14 residues long. CDR3 loop: CASSQEGHSYEQYF.

The chain couples TRBV20-1 to TRBJ2-3. CDR1 is DFQATT and CDR2 is SNEGSKA in the germline V gene (reference sequence). The CDR3 covers 16 residues. CDR3 amino acids: CSARSGWLINTDTQYF.

The genes are TRBV21-1 and TRBJ2-7; lacking DNA, the TRBD1 call made by TCRdb goes unchecked. TRBV21-1 is a known pseudogene. CDR3 length: 16 residues. The CDR3: CASSKAKGQGNYEQYF.

The chain is built from TRBV30 and TRBJ2-7. Germline V CDR1 and CDR2: GTSNPN, SVGIG (reference sequence). There are 12 residues in the CDR3. CDR3 loop: CAWTHGAYEQYF.